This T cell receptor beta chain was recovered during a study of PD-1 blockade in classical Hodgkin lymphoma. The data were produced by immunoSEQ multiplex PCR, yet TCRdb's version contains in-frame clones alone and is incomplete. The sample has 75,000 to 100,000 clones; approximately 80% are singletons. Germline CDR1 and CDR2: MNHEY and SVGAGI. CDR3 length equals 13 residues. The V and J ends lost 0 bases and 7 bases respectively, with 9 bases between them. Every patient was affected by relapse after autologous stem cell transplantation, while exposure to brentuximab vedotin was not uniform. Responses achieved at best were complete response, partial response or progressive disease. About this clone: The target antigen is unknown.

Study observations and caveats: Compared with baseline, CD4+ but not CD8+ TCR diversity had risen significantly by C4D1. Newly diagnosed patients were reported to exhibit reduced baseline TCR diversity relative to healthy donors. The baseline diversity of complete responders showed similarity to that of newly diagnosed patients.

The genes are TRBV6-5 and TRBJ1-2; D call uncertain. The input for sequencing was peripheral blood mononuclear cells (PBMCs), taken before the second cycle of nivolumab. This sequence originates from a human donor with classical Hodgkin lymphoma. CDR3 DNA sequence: TGTGCCAGCAGTTACTCGACGGGAGGTGGCTACACCTTC. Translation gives CASSYSTGGGYTF.